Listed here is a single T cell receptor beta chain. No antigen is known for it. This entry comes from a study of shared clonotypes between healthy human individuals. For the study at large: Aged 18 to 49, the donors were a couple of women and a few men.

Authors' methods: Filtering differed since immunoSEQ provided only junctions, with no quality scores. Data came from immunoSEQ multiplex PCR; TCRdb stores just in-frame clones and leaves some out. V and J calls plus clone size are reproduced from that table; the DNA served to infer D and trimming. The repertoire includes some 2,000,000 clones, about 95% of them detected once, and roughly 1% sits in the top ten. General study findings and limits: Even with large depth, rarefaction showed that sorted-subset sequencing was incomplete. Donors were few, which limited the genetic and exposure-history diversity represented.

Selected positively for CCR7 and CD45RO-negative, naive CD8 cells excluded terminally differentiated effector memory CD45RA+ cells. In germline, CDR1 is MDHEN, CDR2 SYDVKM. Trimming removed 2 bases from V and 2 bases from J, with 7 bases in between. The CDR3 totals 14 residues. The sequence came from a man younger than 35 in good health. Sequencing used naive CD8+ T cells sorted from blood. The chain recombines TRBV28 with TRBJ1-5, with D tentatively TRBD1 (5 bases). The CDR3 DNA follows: TGTGCCAGCAGTTTAGGGGCGGGCAATCAGCCCCAGCATTTT. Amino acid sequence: CASSLGAGNQPQHF.